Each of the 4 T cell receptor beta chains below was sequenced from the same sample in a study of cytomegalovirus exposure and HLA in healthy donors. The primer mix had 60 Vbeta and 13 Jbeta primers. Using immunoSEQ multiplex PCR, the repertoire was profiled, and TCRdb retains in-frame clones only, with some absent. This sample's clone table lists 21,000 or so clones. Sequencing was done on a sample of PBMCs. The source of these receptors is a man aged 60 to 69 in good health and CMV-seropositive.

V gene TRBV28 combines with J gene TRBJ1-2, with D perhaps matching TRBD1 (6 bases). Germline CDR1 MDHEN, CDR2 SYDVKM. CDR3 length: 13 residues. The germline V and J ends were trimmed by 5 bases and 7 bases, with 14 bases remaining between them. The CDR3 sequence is CASSVTGTSGYTF. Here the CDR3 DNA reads TGTGCCAGCAGTGTTACCGGGACAAGTGGCTACACCTTC.

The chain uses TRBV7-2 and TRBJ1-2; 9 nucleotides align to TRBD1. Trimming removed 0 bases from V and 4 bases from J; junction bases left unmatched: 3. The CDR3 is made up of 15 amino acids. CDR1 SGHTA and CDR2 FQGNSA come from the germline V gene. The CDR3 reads CASSLAGQGSYGYTF. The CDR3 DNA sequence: TGTGCCAGCAGCTTAGCGGGACAGGGTAGCTATGGCTACACCTTC.

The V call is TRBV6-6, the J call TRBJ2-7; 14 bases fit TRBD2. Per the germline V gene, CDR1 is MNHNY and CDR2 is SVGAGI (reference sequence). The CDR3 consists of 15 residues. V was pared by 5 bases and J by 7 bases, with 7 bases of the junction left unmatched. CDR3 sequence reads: CASSPRTSGRLEQYF. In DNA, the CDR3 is TGTGCCAGCAGTCCCCGGACTAGCGGGAGGCTAGAGCAGTACTTC.

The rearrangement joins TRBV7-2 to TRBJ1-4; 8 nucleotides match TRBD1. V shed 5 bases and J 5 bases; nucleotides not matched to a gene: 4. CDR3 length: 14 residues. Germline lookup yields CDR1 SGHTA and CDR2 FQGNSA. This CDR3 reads CASSARTGNEKLFF. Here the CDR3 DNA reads TGTGCCAGCAGCGCACGGACAGGGAATGAAAAACTGTTTTTT.